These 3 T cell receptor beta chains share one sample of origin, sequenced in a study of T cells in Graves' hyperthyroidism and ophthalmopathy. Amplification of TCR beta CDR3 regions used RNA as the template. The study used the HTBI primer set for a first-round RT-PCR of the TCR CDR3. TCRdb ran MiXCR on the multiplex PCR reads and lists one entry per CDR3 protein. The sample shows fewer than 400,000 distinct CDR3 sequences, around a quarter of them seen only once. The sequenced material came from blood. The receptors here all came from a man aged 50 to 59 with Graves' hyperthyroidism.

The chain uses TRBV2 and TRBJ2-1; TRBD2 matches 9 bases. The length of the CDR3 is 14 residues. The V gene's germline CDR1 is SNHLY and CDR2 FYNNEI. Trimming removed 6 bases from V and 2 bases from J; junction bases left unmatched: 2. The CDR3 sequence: CASRGGRAYNEQFF. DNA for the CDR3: TGTGCCAGCAGAGGCGGGAGGGCCTACAATGAGCAGTTCTTC. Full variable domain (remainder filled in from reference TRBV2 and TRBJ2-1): EPEVTQTPSHQVTQMGQEVILRCVPISNHLYFYWYRQILGQKVEFLVSFYNNEISEKSEIFDDQFSVERPDGSNFTLKIRSTKLEDSAMYFCASRGGRAYNEQFFGPGTRLTVL.

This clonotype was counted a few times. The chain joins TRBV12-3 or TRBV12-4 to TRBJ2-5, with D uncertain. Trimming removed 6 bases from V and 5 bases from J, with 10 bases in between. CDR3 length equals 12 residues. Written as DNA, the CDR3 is TGTGCCAGCAGCCTGAGATGGGAGACCCAGTACTTC. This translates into CASSLRWETQYF.

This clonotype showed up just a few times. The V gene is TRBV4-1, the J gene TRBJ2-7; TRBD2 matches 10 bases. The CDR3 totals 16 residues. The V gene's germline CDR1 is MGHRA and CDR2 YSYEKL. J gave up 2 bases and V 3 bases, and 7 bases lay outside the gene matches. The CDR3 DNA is TGCGCCAGCAGCCAGGGTCGGACTAGCGGTGCCTACGAGCAGTACTTC. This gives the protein CASSQGRTSGAYEQYF.